This record looks at one T cell receptor beta chain sequence and its context. Its antigen is unidentified. TCRdb's table, derived via immunoSEQ multiplex PCR, lists solely in-frame clones and lacks some. The sample lists 110,000 to 150,000 clones; roughly 93% were seen once. The data belong to a study of cytomegalovirus exposure and HLA in healthy donors. The CDR3 runs to 14 residues. Looked up from germline, CDR1 is SGHTA and CDR2 is FQGNSA. Trimming took 7 bases from V and 2 from J; bases not matched to a gene: 7. Study outcomes and limitations: In the 120 or so validation repertoires, approximately 93% of cluster scores exceeded 0, per a later analysis.

The material sequenced was PBMCs. The receptor was isolated from a man younger than 35 in good health and CMV-seropositive. The chain is built from TRBV7-2 and TRBJ1-1; 7 bases map to TRBD1. The CDR3 protein is CASKTGRENTEAFF. The CDR3 bases are TGTGCCAGCAAGACAGGGCGGGAAAACACTGAAGCTTTCTTT. Looking up the rest from reference TRBV7-2 and TRBJ1-1 gives the full variable domain: GAGVSQSPSNKVTEKGKDVELRCDPISGHTALYWYRQSLGQGLEFLIYFQGNSAPDKSGLPSDRFSAERTGGSVSTLTIQRTQQEDSAVYLCASKTGRENTEAFFGQGTRLTVV.